This T cell receptor (beta chain) came from a study of T cell changes during pregnancy in multiple sclerosis. Sequencing used immunoSEQ multiplex PCR; TCRdb keeps in-frame clones, though not all of them. The profile covers roughly 24,000 clones, with around 87% appearing a single time and under 1.1% taken by the ten largest. The CDR3 is made up of 15 amino acids. V gave up 3 bases and J gave up 2 bases; unmatched junction bases: 7. Germline V gives CDR1 SGHTA, CDR2 FQGNSA. The sequences come from CD4+ T cells from peripheral blood mononuclear cells, collected in the second trimester of pregnancy. This TCR derives from a female donor in good health, enrolled as a control in a pregnancy study. This chain links TRBV7-2 with TRBJ2-7; 7 bases align to TRBD2. The CDR3 sequence: CASSFSGLPPYEQYF. CDR3 nucleotides: TGTGCCAGCAGCTTTTCGGGACTACCCCCCTACGAGCAGTACTTC.